This T cell receptor (beta chain) derives from a study of response to subunit inactivated influenza vaccine. General study findings and limits: Authors suggested that a seasonal influenza vaccination recruits few new T cells each time.

This CDR3 is built from 17 residues. Germline V gene sequence: CDR1 MNHEY, CDR2 SVGAGI. Trimming stripped 0 bases from V and 4 bases from J, with 15 bases between. A remark on this clonotype: Its target is not known.

TCRdb independently ran MiXCR on the RT-PCR reads; one entry per CDR3 protein. The repertoire holds 150,000 or so distinct CDR3 sequences, with about 10% as singletons. The sample here was CD8+ T cells sorted from PBMCs, taken roughly 24 months after vaccination. The J gene is TRBJ2-2, the V gene TRBV6-5, with D perhaps matching TRBD2 (6 bases). The clonotype originates from a man aged 50 to 69 who received an inactivated influenza vaccine. The CDR3 here is CASSYSESWEATGELFF. The CDR3 DNA reads TGTGCCAGCAGTTACTCGGAAAGCTGGGAGGCCACCGGGGAGCTGTTTTTT.